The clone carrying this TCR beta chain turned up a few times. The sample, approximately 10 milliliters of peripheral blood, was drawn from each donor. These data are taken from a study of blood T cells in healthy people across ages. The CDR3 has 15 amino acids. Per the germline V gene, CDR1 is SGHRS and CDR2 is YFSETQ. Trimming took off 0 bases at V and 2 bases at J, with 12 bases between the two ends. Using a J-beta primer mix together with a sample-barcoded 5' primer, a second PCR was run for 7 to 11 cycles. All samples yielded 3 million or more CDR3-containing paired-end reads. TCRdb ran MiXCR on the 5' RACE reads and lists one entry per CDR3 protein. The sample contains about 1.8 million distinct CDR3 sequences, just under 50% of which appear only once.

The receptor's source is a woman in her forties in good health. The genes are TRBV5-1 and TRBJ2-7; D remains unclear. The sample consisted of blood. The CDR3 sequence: CASSLGIDFTYEQYF. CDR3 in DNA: TGCGCCAGCAGCTTGGGTATAGACTTTACCTACGAGCAGTACTTC.